The 15 T cell receptor beta chains below were found in one sample sequenced in a study of regulatory T cells in long-lasting Graves disease. Noted time point: newly diagnosed GD, antithyroid drugs for less than 3 months. RNA from PBMCs was the source of the TCR library. Arm-PCR of CDR3 regions and iRepertoire HTBI primers were the basis on which TCR beta libraries were built. TCRdb reprocessed the multiplex PCR reads with MiXCR, giving one entry per CDR3 protein. The profile shows about 430,000 distinct CDR3 sequences, around 16% of them singletons. The same specimen was also included in a second study, on T cells in Graves' hyperthyroidism and ophthalmopathy.

The starting material was peripheral blood mononuclear cells (PBMCs), obtained at new diagnosis, from a patient treated with antithyroid drugs. The receptors stem from a woman in her thirties or forties with Graves disease.

The chain couples TRBV7-9 to TRBJ2-4; unclear D gene. The V gene lost 5 bases and the J gene lost 4 bases, with 18 bases spanning the gap. Germline V gene lookup returns CDR1 SEHNR and CDR2 FQNEAQ (reference sequence). The CDR3 spans 16 residues. The CDR3, as DNA: TGTGCCAGCAGCCCCGGGTTCTTGCGACAAAAAAACATTCAGTACTTC. Its translation is CASSPGFLRQKNIQYF.

There are many counts of this clonotype. The rearrangement joins TRBV28 to TRBJ2-3; 9 bases map to TRBD2. Germline lookup yields CDR1 MDHEN and CDR2 SYDVKM. V was clipped by 5 bases and J by 5 bases; unmatched bases: 8. This CDR3 contains 15 residues. CDR3 amino acids: CASSAQAGGQDTQYF. In DNA form, the CDR3 reads TGTGCCAGCAGTGCTCAAGCGGGAGGTCAAGATACGCAGTATTTT.

This clonotype came up many times. The V and J genes are TRBV12-3 or TRBV12-4 and TRBJ2-5; 8 bases map to TRBD2. CDR3 length: 20 residues. V shed 6 bases, J shed 4 bases, and the junction held 25 bases outside the gene matches. CDR3 nucleotide sequence: TGTGCCAGCAGCCCCGAATTCCCCGATTCAACGGGAGGGCCGGGAGAGACCCAGTACTTC. Encoded protein: CASSPEFPDSTGGPGETQYF.

Ten or more counts support this clonotype. The V and J genes are TRBV28 and TRBJ1-5, with D maybe TRBD1 (6 bases). CDR3 length: 14 residues. V lost 6 bases to trimming and J lost 3 bases, with 12 bases between them. Germline assignment: CDR1 MDHEN and CDR2 SYDVKM. Here the CDR3 DNA reads TGTGCCAGCAGCCGAGGACAGCTCAATCAGCCCCAGCATTTT. The encoded protein is CASSRGQLNQPQHF.

This clonotype was seen only a few times. The chain carries TRBV20-1 and TRBJ2-3; 9 bases are shared with TRBD2. V lost 0 bases to trimming and J lost 4 bases; unmatched junction nucleotides: 8. From germline, CDR1 is DFQATT and CDR2 SNEGSKA (reference sequence). There are 16 residues in the CDR3. The CDR3 bases are TGCAGTGCTAGAGATTGGGCTAGCGGGACTGCAGATACGCAGTATTTT. It yields the protein CSARDWASGTADTQYF.

This clonotype was counted only a few times. The rearrangement uses TRBV5-1 and TRBJ2-1; no clear D. Germline CDR1 is SGHRS and CDR2 is YFSETQ. CDR3 length: 15 residues. The V and J ends lost 4 bases and 4 bases respectively, with 15 bases between them. CDR3 DNA sequence: TGCGCCAGCAGCCCCTCTTCCATTAGGTACAATGAGCAGTTCTTC. Its translation is CASSPSSIRYNEQFF.

This chain joins TRBV6-2 or TRBV6-3 and TRBJ2-2, with TRBD1 identical over 10 bases. This CDR3 region has 15 residues. Looked up from germline, CDR1 is MNHEY and CDR2 is SVGEGT. V shed 6 bases and J 6 bases; nucleotides not matched to a gene: 7. The CDR3 region is CASRARQGAAGELFF. The DNA of the CDR3 is TGTGCCAGCAGGGCTAGACAGGGGGCCGCCGGGGAGCTGTTTTTT.

This clonotype has at least ten counts. The V call is TRBV11-2, the J call TRBJ2-3; 9 nucleotides align to TRBD1. J lost 4 bases, V lost 5 bases, and 10 bases had no gene match. The germline V gene has CDR1 SGHAT and CDR2 FQNNGV. This CDR3 has 16 residues. CDR3 amino acids: CASSTWTGEGADTQYF. The CDR3, as DNA: TGTGCCAGCAGCACCTGGACAGGGGAAGGGGCAGATACGCAGTATTTT.

This clonotype showed up just a few times. An end of the junction does not agree with germline; a read error may underlie this. V is TRBV12-5 and J is TRBJ1-3, with 7 bases lining up with TRBD1. The CDR3 has 14 residues. Germline V gene data show CDR1 as LGHNT and CDR2 as FRNRAP. The CDR3 spells CASGRDSSRDTTYF. Written as DNA, the CDR3 is TGTGCTAGTGGCCGGGACAGCAGTCGCGACACCACATATTTT.

The sample holds many counts of this clonotype. The chain carries TRBV28 and TRBJ2-2, with 10 positions matching TRBD1. CDR3 length: 17 residues. Germline lookup yields CDR1 MDHEN and CDR2 SYDVKM. Unmatched junction bases numbered 7, after V lost 6 bases and J lost 0 bases. In DNA form, the CDR3 reads TGTGCCAGCAGGTGGACAGGGGGATTGACGAACACCGGGGAGCTGTTTTTT. This translates into CASRWTGGLTNTGELFF.

Concerning this clonotype itself: Lacking the conserved final phenylalanine or tryptophan, this CDR3 likely reflects a read error. The chain has TRBV5-1 and TRBJ1-1, with D hard to call. The V gene lost 4 bases and the J gene lost 4 bases, with 11 bases spanning the gap. Germline-derived CDR1 and CDR2 are SGHRS and YFSETQ. The CDR3 length is 13 residues. In nucleotides, the CDR3 is TGCGCCAGCAGCCCGTACGGGGTCACTGAAGCTTTCCTT. Its protein product is CASSPYGVTEAFL.

This clonotype was seen ten or more times. The rearrangement links TRBV2 to TRBJ2-7; 9 positions agree with TRBD2. There are 15 residues in the CDR3. J gave up 0 bases and V 3 bases, and 3 bases lay outside the gene matches. CDR1 and CDR2 (germline): SNHLY, FYNNEI. The CDR3 sequence is CASSDSGGSSYEQYF. Here the CDR3 DNA reads TGTGCCAGCAGTGATAGCGGGGGAAGCTCCTACGAGCAGTACTTC.

This clonotype was observed a few times. The chain links TRBV18 to TRBJ2-7; the D gene could be TRBD1 or TRBD2 (7 bases each). The V and J ends lost 3 bases and 2 bases respectively, with 14 bases between them. Germline V gene lookup returns CDR1 KGHSH and CDR2 LQKENI. The CDR3 is made up of 15 amino acids. The CDR3: CASSPPGGGPYEQYF. CDR3 nucleotide sequence: TGTGCCAGCTCACCCCCAGGGGGGGGGCCCTACGAGCAGTACTTC.

This clonotype was detected many times. The CDR3 sequence: CSARDFRADNEQFF. CDR3 bases: TGCAGTGCTAGAGATTTTCGAGCGGACAATGAGCAGTTCTTC. This chain connects TRBV20-1 to TRBJ2-1, with D possibly TRBD2 on 5 matching bases. Germline V gene lookup returns CDR1 DFQATT and CDR2 SNEGSKA (reference sequence). Trimming cost V 0 bases and J 5 bases, with 11 bases left between them. The CDR3 length is 14 residues.

This clonotype was counted ten times or more. The chain carries TRBV7-8 and TRBJ2-7, with unresolved D. V was shortened by 5 bases and J by 0 bases, with 11 bases between the two germline ends. Germline lookup yields CDR1 SGHVS and CDR2 FQNEAQ. The CDR3 totals 14 residues. CDR3 in DNA: TGTGCCAGCAGCCTCGAGCGAATCTCCTACGAGCAGTACTTC. Its protein product is CASSLERISYEQYF.